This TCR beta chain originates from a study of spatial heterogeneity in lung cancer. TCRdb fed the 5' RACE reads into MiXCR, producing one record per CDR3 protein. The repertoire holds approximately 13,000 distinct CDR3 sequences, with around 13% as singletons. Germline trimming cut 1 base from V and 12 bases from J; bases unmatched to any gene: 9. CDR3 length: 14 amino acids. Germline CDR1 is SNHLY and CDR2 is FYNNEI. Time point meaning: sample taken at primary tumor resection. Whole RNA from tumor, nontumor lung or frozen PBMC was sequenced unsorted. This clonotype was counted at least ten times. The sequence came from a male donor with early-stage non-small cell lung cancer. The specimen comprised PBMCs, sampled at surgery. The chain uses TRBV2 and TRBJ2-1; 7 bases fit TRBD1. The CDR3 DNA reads TGTGCCAGCAGTGAAGAGGCAATTTCAGGGGGGCAGTTCTTC. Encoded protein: CASSEEAISGGQFF.